Below, 17 T cell receptor beta chains from the same sample are listed, as sequenced in a study of blood T cell repertoires in COVID-19. TCRdb's copy holds only in-frame clones and misses some; the assay was immunoSEQ multiplex PCR. The sample carries fewer than 450,000 clones, over 75% recorded once. Sample: PBMCs or T cells enriched from blood (not recorded which). Receptors originate from a woman between 40 and 55 years old with acute COVID-19.

The V gene is TRBV7-2, the J gene TRBJ2-5; 8 nucleotides align to TRBD1. CDR3 length: 14 residues. Germline V gene sequence: CDR1 SGHTA, CDR2 FQGNSA. With 4 bases clipped from V and 2 bases from J, the junction kept 3 bases outside the gene matches. The CDR3 coding sequence is TGTGCCAGCAGCTCCAGGACAGGGCAAGAGACCCAGTACTTC. It specifies CASSSRTGQETQYF.

The chain couples TRBV4-1 to TRBJ2-7; 8 nucleotides align to TRBD2. The CDR3 runs to 15 residues. CDR1 MGHRA and CDR2 YSYEKL come from the germline V gene. Trimming at V came to 4 bases and at J to 1 base, leaving 6 bases not matched to a gene. The CDR3 nucleotides read TGCGCCAGCAGCCTAGCGGGACTAGGGTCCTACGAGCAGTACTTC. It codes for CASSLAGLGSYEQYF.

The chain recombines TRBV7-9 with TRBJ1-6, with TRBD1 as a possible D gene (5 bases). V shed 4 bases and J shed 7 bases, with 14 bases lying between them. This CDR3 contains 15 residues. In germline, CDR1 is SEHNR, CDR2 FQNEAQ (reference sequence). CDR3 region: CASSSRDSKNSPLHF. DNA of the CDR3: TGTGCCAGCAGCTCCAGAGACAGTAAAAATTCACCCCTCCACTTT.

This chain connects TRBV7-9 to TRBJ1-4; weak D call: TRBD1 (5 bases). Per germline, CDR1 SEHNR and CDR2 FQNEAQ (reference sequence). V was cut by 1 base and J by 10 bases, with 10 bases left in between. The CDR3 runs 13 residues. The CDR3 loop reads CASSLDQGGKLFF. CDR3 DNA sequence: TGTGCCAGCAGCTTAGATCAGGGTGGAAAACTGTTTTTT.

The rearrangement uses TRBV6-5 and TRBJ2-7; TRBD1 is a possible D gene (6 bases). The germline gives CDR1 MNHEY, CDR2 SVGAGI. V lost 5 bases and J 2 bases, leaving 10 bases between the germline ends. This CDR3 spans 13 amino acids. The CDR3 here is CASSRDTTYEQYF. The DNA for the CDR3 is TGTGCCAGCAGTCGGGACACCACCTACGAGCAGTACTTC.

This clone has a handful of counts. In the same sample, other DNA sequences code for this CDR3. The V gene is TRBV2, the J gene TRBJ1-2, with D possibly matching TRBD1 (5 bases). The V gene lost 1 base and the J gene lost 0 bases, with 6 bases spanning the gap. This CDR3 spans 14 amino acids. CDR1 and CDR2 (germline): SNHLY, FYNNEI. In nucleotides, the CDR3 is TGTGCCAGCAGTGAAGGCAGGGCTAACTATGGCTACACCTTC. Protein: CASSEGRANYGYTF. Drawing the rest from reference TRBV2 and TRBJ1-2, the complete variable domain is EPEVTQTPSHQVTQMGQEVILRCVPISNHLYFYWYRQILGQKVEFLVSFYNNEISEKSEIFDDQFSVERPDGSNFTLKIRSTKLEDSAMYFCASSEGRANYGYTFGSGTRLTVV.

The J gene is TRBJ1-2, the V gene TRBV18; 9 positions match TRBD1. The junction had 10 bases not matched to a gene; V was cut back by 4 bases and J by 4 bases. Germline loops: CDR1 KGHSH, CDR2 LQKENI. The CDR3 totals 16 residues. In DNA form, the CDR3 reads TGTGCCAGCTCACTAGACGCGGACAGGGGCGCCTATGGCTACACCTTC. Translated, it gives CASSLDADRGAYGYTF.

This rearrangement joins TRBV11-2 to TRBJ2-3, with D possibly matching TRBD2 (6 bases). The CDR3 spans 16 residues. Trimming cost V 2 bases and J 2 bases, with 14 bases left between them. Looked up from germline, CDR1 is SGHAT and CDR2 is FQNNGV. CDR3 sequence reads: CASSLSRRGNTDTQYF. The CDR3 region has the DNA TGTGCCAGCAGCTTAAGCAGGAGGGGAAACACAGATACGCAGTATTTT.

V and J are TRBV19 and TRBJ2-1; 13 bases line up with TRBD2. Germline V gene lookup returns CDR1 LNHDA and CDR2 SQIVND (reference sequence). This CDR3 comprises 16 residues. Trimming at V came to 4 bases and at J to 4 bases, leaving 4 bases not matched to a gene. The CDR3 region has the DNA TGTGCCAGTAGTAGAAGACTAGCGGGGGGTTACAATGAGCAGTTCTTC. As protein: CASSRRLAGGYNEQFF.

The J gene is TRBJ1-2, the V gene TRBV5-4; TRBD1 is a possible D gene (5 bases). The V and J ends lost 0 bases and 1 base respectively, with 10 bases between them. This CDR3 has 15 amino acids. Germline loops: CDR1 SGHNT, CDR2 YYREEE (reference sequence). The CDR3 loop is CASSLGGGLNYGYTF. The CDR3 DNA follows: TGTGCCAGCAGCTTGGGCGGGGGTCTTAACTATGGCTACACCTTC.

J is TRBJ1-1 and V is TRBV29-1; the D gene is possibly TRBD1 (5 bases). CDR3 length equals 12 residues. Germline V gene sequence: CDR1 SQVTM, CDR2 ANQGSEA. Trimming shortened V by 7 bases and J by 2 bases, and 11 bases separated the two germline ends. The CDR3 is CSGRQGNTEAFF. The CDR3 bases are TGCAGCGGGCGGCAGGGAAACACTGAAGCTTTCTTT. Filled out from reference TRBV29-1 and TRBJ1-1, the complete variable domain reads SAVISQKPSRDICQRGTSLTIQCQVDSQVTMMFWYRQQPGQSLTLIATANQGSEATYESGFVIDKFPISRPNLTFSTLTVSNMSPEDSSIYLCSGRQGNTEAFFGQGTRLTVV.

V is TRBV19 and J is TRBJ2-1; D perhaps matches TRBD1 (6 bases). Germline CDR1 is LNHDA and CDR2 is SQIVND (reference sequence). There are 15 residues in the CDR3. Trimming left V 3 bases short and J 2 bases short, with 11 bases between. CDR3 nucleotides: TGTGCCAGTAGTATTGCAGGGGAACCCTACAATGAGCAGTTCTTC. Residues: CASSIAGEPYNEQFF.

In its sample, this clone was seen once. The genes are TRBV11-2 and TRBJ2-2; 13 bases match TRBD2. The CDR3 runs 15 residues. After removal of 4 bases from V and 6 bases from J, the junction contained 2 bases not matched to a gene. Germline-derived CDR1 and CDR2 are SGHAT and FQNNGV. The chain's CDR3 is CASSYTSGGAGELFF. The CDR3 nucleotides are TGTGCCAGCAGCTATACTAGCGGGGGGGCCGGGGAGCTGTTTTTT.

V is TRBV10-3 and J is TRBJ2-5; 9 bases match TRBD2. From germline, CDR1 is ENHRY and CDR2 SYGVKD. Trimming took 2 bases from V and 1 from J; bases not matched to a gene: 2. The CDR3 runs 15 residues. The CDR3 region has the DNA TGTGCCATCAGTGAGAGGCGGGGGGGCCAAGAGACCCAGTACTTC. Translation: CAISERRGGQETQYF.

Written as DNA, the CDR3 is TGCGCCAGCAGCTTGGAGCCTCGGGTCTATGGCTACACCTTC. Protein product: CASSLEPRVYGYTF. The chain recombines TRBV5-1 with TRBJ1-2; D not resolved. The CDR3 covers 14 residues. Per germline, CDR1 SGHRS and CDR2 YFSETQ. Trimming stripped 0 bases from V and 4 bases from J, with 10 bases between.

The rearrangement joins TRBV27 to TRBJ1-1; the D gene is possibly TRBD1 (5 bases). The CDR3 loop spans 14 amino acids. Trimming stripped 3 bases from V and 6 bases from J, with 14 bases between. Germline assignment: CDR1 MNHEY and CDR2 SMNVEV (reference sequence). The CDR3 is CASSLGLSSPEAFF. Here the CDR3 DNA reads TGTGCCAGCAGTTTGGGACTTTCGTCCCCTGAAGCTTTCTTT.

The rearrangement joins TRBV11-2 to TRBJ2-3, with D tentatively TRBD1 (6 bases). V dropped 0 bases and J dropped 4 bases, with 20 bases sitting between them. The CDR3 spans 18 residues. Germline CDR1 reads SGHAT; CDR2 reads FQNNGV. CDR3 residues: CASSLDSRRQAVADTQYF. As DNA, the CDR3 is TGTGCCAGCAGCTTAGATAGTCGCCGACAGGCGGTGGCAGATACGCAGTATTTT.